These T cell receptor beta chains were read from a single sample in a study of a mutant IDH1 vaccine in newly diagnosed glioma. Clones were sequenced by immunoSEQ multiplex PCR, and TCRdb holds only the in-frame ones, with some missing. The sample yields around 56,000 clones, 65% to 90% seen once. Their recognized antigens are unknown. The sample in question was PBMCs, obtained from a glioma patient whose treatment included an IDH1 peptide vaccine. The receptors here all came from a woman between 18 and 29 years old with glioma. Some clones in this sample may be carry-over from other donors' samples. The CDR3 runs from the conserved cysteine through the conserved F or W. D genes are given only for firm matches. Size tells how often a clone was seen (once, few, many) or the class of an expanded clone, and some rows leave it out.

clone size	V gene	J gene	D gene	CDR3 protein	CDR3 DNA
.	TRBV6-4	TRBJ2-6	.	CASSEISGANVLTF	TGTGCCAGCAGTGAAATTTCTGGGGCCAACGTCCTGACTTTC
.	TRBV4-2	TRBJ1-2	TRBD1	CASSVGTGDYGYTF	TGTGCCAGCAGCGTAGGGACAGGGGACTATGGCTACACCTTC
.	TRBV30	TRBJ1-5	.	CAWGDNGVRPQHF	TGTGCCTGGGGGGACAATGGAGTTCGGCCCCAGCATTTT
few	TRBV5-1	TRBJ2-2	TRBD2	CASSSAGGNTGELFF	TGCGCCAGCAGCTCGGCGGGGGGGAACACCGGGGAGCTGTTTTTT
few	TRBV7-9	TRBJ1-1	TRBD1	CASSFRQGSTEAFF	TGTGCCAGCAGCTTCCGACAGGGAAGCACTGAAGCTTTCTTT
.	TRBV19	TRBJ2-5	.	CASSWGGAGAQETQYF	TGTGCCAGTAGTTGGGGGGGGGCAGGGGCCCAAGAGACCCAGTACTTC
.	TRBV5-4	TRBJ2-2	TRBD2	CAAAGGLPGGELFF	TGTGCCGCGGCGGGAGGGCTTCCCGGCGGGGAGCTGTTTTTT
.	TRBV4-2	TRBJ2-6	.	CASSHIRSPSGANVLTF	TGTGCCAGCAGCCACATACGGAGTCCCTCTGGGGCCAACGTCCTGACTTTC
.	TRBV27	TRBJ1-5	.	CASSWGQGNQPQHF	TGTGCCAGCAGTTGGGGCCAAGGCAATCAGCCCCAGCATTTT
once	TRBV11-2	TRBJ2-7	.	CATQTGTAWGEQYF	TGTGCCACCCAGACCGGGACTGCCTGGGGAGAGCAGTACTTC
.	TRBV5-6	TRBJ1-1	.	CASSLARGNTEAFF	TGTGCCAGCAGCTTGGCTCGCGGGAACACTGAAGCTTTCTTT
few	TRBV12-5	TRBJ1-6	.	CASGRTGDANSPLHF	TGTGCTAGTGGTCGAACAGGAGACGCGAATTCACCCCTCCACTTT
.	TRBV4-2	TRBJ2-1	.	CASSPVGGEQFF	TGTGCCAGCAGCCCGGTGGGGGGTGAGCAGTTCTTC
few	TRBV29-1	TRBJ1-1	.	CSVRDSPEAFF	TGCAGCGTTCGGGACTCGCCTGAAGCTTTCTTT
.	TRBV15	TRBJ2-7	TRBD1	CATSREGDRAYEQYF	TGTGCCACCAGCAGAGAAGGGGACAGGGCCTACGAGCAGTACTTC
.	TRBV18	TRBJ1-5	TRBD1	CASSPVPGQDQPQHF	TGTGCCAGCTCACCGGTCCCGGGACAGGATCAGCCCCAGCATTTT
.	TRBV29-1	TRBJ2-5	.	CSGTLETQYF	TGCAGCGGGACTTTGGAGACCCAGTACTTC
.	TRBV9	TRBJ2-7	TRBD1	CASSVGGTGQYEQYF	TGTGCCAGCAGCGTAGGTGGGACAGGTCAATACGAGCAGTACTTC